The clone carrying this T cell receptor beta chain was recorded at least ten times. Its cognate antigen is unknown. V was clipped by 7 bases and J by 6 bases, with 21 bases between them. This CDR3 is 15 amino acids long. Germline V gene lookup returns CDR1 DFQATT and CDR2 SNEGSKA (reference sequence). This sample is drawn from a study of T cell repertoires in cytomegalovirus infection. On the study more broadly: It can be stated that public TCR beta signatures indicated CMV infection as well as a matching HLA type.

From the reads, TCRdb called clonotypes with MiXCR, one entry per CDR3 protein. The sample records about 740,000 distinct CDR3 sequences, about 40% being singletons. Study-wide points: The study identified carriers of CMV plus the relevant HLA from cumulative public TCR beta family frequency. In two of eight donors, the top clonotype was HLA-C-restricted CMV-specific.

Source material: PBMCs. The sequence was obtained from a human donor in good health (CMV status not recorded). Some clones in this sample may be carry-over from other donors' samples. The V call is TRBV20-1, the J call TRBJ2-2; D may correspond to TRBD1 or TRBD2 (6 bases each). CDR3 in amino acids: CSGTGGGSIPGELFF. DNA of the CDR3: TGCAGTGGGACCGGAGGGGGAAGTATCCCCGGGGAGCTGTTTTTT.